Sequencing of this T cell receptor (beta chain) was carried out in a study of blood T cell repertoires in COVID-19. On the study more broadly: Acute and convalescent COVID-19 specimens originated in the United States, Italy and Spain. Sources were T cells, B-cell-depleted T cells, or PBMCs; the material itself was cDNA or gDNA.

In the authors' workflow: Reference gene primers were amplified, and this amplification served to estimate nucleated cell counts. Data came from immunoSEQ multiplex PCR; TCRdb stores just in-frame clones and leaves some out. V and J calls and clone size follow that table, whereas D and trimming were derived from the DNA. The repertoire holds 130,000 or so clones, with roughly 80% as singletons. Germline V gene lookup returns CDR1 MNHEY and CDR2 SVGAGI. CDR3 length: 13 amino acids. Trimming left V 10 bases short and J 11 bases short, with 21 bases between. This clonotype originated in a man over 45 with acute or convalescent COVID-19. The chain has TRBV6-5 and TRBJ2-1; a weak D match, TRBD2 (6 bases). What was sequenced was peripheral blood. The chain's CDR3 is CATFGGGSLQQFF. CDR3 in DNA: TGTGCCACATTCGGCGGAGGGTCCCTACAGCAGTTCTTC.